The 25 T cell receptor beta chains given below trace back to one sample, sequenced in a study of blood T cells in healthy people across ages. Together with a sample-barcoded 5' primer, a J-beta primer mix was included in a second PCR lasting roughly 6 to 12 cycles. TCRdb fed the 5' RACE reads into MiXCR, producing one record per CDR3 protein. The table records 950,000 to 1,200,000 distinct CDR3 sequences, under 40% of them present only once. Input material: blood. Receptors originate from a young man in good health.

In this sample, this clonotype turned up a few times. CDR3 nucleotide sequence: TGTGCCAGCAGCCCAGACGGGACAGGGGGCTACGAGCAGTACTTC. Residues: CASSPDGTGGYEQYF. The rearrangement uses TRBV7-2 and TRBJ2-7; 11 bases are shared with TRBD1. CDR3 length: 15 residues. The germline CDR1 and CDR2 sequences are SGHTA and FQGNSA. The ends lost 5 bases at V and 3 bases at J; junction bases unmatched: 6.

The chain couples TRBV7-9 to TRBJ2-7, with D perhaps matching TRBD1 (6 bases). The germline CDR1 and CDR2 sequences are SEHNR and FQNEAQ (reference sequence). V lost 5 bases to trimming and J lost 1 base, with 9 bases between them. The CDR3 is 13 residues long. The CDR3, as DNA: TGTGCCAGCAGCATGGACAGTTCCTACGAGCAGTACTTC. It translates to CASSMDSSYEQYF.

This clonotype was counted between two and nine times. The gene calls are TRBV12-3 or TRBV12-4 and TRBJ2-1, with D perhaps matching TRBD2 (7 bases). With 8 bases removed from V and 5 bases from J, the gap between germline ends came to 22 bases. The CDR3 is 16 residues long. The CDR3: CASGVNFGGPDNEQFF. The CDR3 bases are TGTGCCAGCGGGGTTAACTTCGGGGGGCCGGACAATGAGCAGTTCTTC.

Many counts were recorded for this clonotype. The chain carries TRBV4-3 and TRBJ2-7; a weak D match, TRBD2 (5 bases). CDR3 length equals 13 residues. The V end lost 0 bases, the J end lost 4 bases, and 7 bases lay between the germline ends. Per the germline V gene, CDR1 is LGHNA and CDR2 is YSLEER. The DNA of the CDR3 is TGCGCCAGCAGCCAAGATGGAGGATACGAGCAGTACTTC. Amino acid sequence: CASSQDGGYEQYF.

The rearrangement uses TRBV15 and TRBJ1-5; D is unclear. The germline V gene encodes CDR1 LNHNV and CDR2 YYDKDF (reference sequence). Between the trimmed V and J ends, which lost 0 bases and 9 bases, there was a span of 12 bases. This CDR3 has 14 amino acids. CDR3 bases: TGTGCCACCAGCAGAGAGCCGCGGTACGGGCCCCAGCATTTT. Translation gives CATSREPRYGPQHF. Complete variable domain (other parts from reference TRBV15 and TRBJ1-5): DAMVIQNPRYQVTQFGKPVTLSCSQTLNHNVMYWYQQKSSQAPKLLFHYYDKDFNNEADTPDNFQSRRPNTSFCFLDIRSPGLGDTAMYLCATSREPRYGPQHFGDGTRLSIL.

A few counts support this clonotype. The genes are TRBV6-5 and TRBJ2-7, with D possibly being TRBD1 or TRBD2 (5 bases each). V was cut by 2 bases and J by 0 bases, with 11 bases left in between. The CDR3 runs to 15 residues. Germline V gene sequence: CDR1 MNHEY, CDR2 SVGAGI. The CDR3 region is CASSYVQGASYEQYF. The CDR3 region has the DNA TGTGCCAGCAGTTACGTTCAGGGAGCCTCCTACGAGCAGTACTTC.

The chain carries TRBV4-1 and TRBJ1-2; D call uncertain. The CDR3 runs to 14 residues. CDR1 MGHRA and CDR2 YSYEKL come from the germline V gene. V was cut by 1 base and J by 1 base, with 7 bases left in between. This CDR3 reads CASSQGINNYGYTF. DNA of the CDR3: TGCGCCAGCAGCCAAGGGATAAATAACTATGGCTACACCTTC.

The J gene is TRBJ1-4, the V gene TRBV2; D is undetermined. CDR1 is SNHLY and CDR2 is FYNNEI in the germline V gene. V was shortened by 1 base and J by 8 bases, with 14 bases between the two germline ends. The CDR3 runs to 15 residues. CDR3 loop: CASSEVVWEEEKLFF. For the CDR3, the DNA is TGTGCCAGCAGTGAAGTGGTCTGGGAAGAGGAAAAACTGTTTTTT.

This clonotype was counted a few times. The chain has TRBV20-1 and TRBJ2-1; the match to TRBD2 covers 9 bases. The length of the CDR3 is 14 residues. Trimming took 4 bases from V and 3 from J; bases not matched to a gene: 4. Germline values: CDR1 DFQATT, CDR2 SNEGSKA (reference sequence). In DNA, the CDR3 is TGCAGTGCTAATCTAGCGGGGAACTACAATGAGCAGTTCTTC. This gives the protein CSANLAGNYNEQFF.

The chain is built from TRBV5-1 and TRBJ2-1; tentatively, D is TRBD2 (6 bases). CDR1 SGHRS and CDR2 YFSETQ come from the germline V gene. Trimming pared 5 bases from V and 5 bases from J, leaving 17 bases between. The CDR3 totals 15 residues. CDR3 DNA: TGCGCCAGCAGTCCGGGACTCTTAAGAGACAATGAGCAGTTCTTC. Protein: CASSPGLLRDNEQFF.

This clonotype was observed a handful of times. This chain connects TRBV14 to TRBJ2-5; 10 nucleotides line up with TRBD2. The CDR3 runs to 17 residues. V was pared by 1 base and J by 5 bases, with 10 bases of the junction left unmatched. Germline-derived CDR1 and CDR2 are SGHDN and FVKESK. The CDR3 is CASSQGTSGSIGETQYF. CDR3 DNA sequence: TGTGCCAGCAGCCAAGGGACTAGCGGTTCCATTGGTGAGACCCAGTACTTC.

CDR3 region: CSAEGQLIYGYTF. DNA of the CDR3: TGCAGTGCTGAAGGGCAGTTGATCTATGGCTACACCTTC. This chain connects TRBV20-1 to TRBJ1-2; D gene unclear. Between the trimmed V and J ends, which lost 5 bases and 4 bases, there was a span of 14 bases. The CDR3 extends over 13 amino acids. Germline loops: CDR1 DFQATT, CDR2 SNEGSKA (reference sequence).

Concerning this clonotype itself: One end of the junction fails to match germline, which may point to a read error. This chain joins TRBV12-3 or TRBV12-4 and TRBJ1-5; 8 bases are shared with TRBD1. The CDR3 runs 16 residues. CDR3: CASSKRTGMSNRPQHF. In nucleotides, the CDR3 is TGTGCCAGCAGTAAACGGACAGGGATGAGCAATCGGCCCCAGCATTTT.

The chain's CDR3 is CASSTGLAGSYEQYF. CDR3 in DNA: TGCGCCAGCAGCACCGGACTAGCGGGGTCCTACGAGCAGTACTTC. The rearrangement uses TRBV5-1 and TRBJ2-7; 12 bases map to TRBD2. The V segment lost 4 bases and the J segment 1 base; nucleotides outside the gene matches: 3. This CDR3 spans 15 amino acids. The germline V gene encodes CDR1 SGHRS and CDR2 YFSETQ.

The CDR3 loop is CSANPSPGTGELFF. In nucleotides, the CDR3 is TGCAGTGCTAATCCTAGCCCGGGCACCGGGGAGCTGTTTTTT. V is TRBV20-1 and J is TRBJ2-2; weak D call: TRBD2 (5 bases). V lost 4 bases to trimming and J lost 4 bases, with 13 bases between them. The CDR3 consists of 14 residues. From germline, CDR1 is DFQATT and CDR2 SNEGSKA (reference sequence).

This clonotype appeared a few times. The chain recombines TRBV25-1 with TRBJ1-2; possibly TRBD1 for D (5 bases). This CDR3 spans 15 amino acids. V was cut by 3 bases and J by 5 bases, with 16 bases left in between. Germline lookup yields CDR1 MGHDK and CDR2 SYGVNS. CDR3: CASSDGTVEGYGYTF. The CDR3 DNA follows: TGTGCCAGCAGTGACGGGACGGTGGAGGGGTATGGCTACACCTTC.

The chain combines TRBV6-2 or TRBV6-3 with TRBJ1-4; D gene uncertain. The V gene lost 3 bases and the J gene lost 8 bases, with 16 bases spanning the gap. This CDR3 has 15 residues. Germline CDR1 reads MNHEY; CDR2 reads SVGEGT. The CDR3 DNA follows: TGTGCCAGCAGTTATATGTCGCCTCCGGGGGAAAAACTGTTTTTT. Protein: CASSYMSPPGEKLFF.

This clonotype was found a few times. The V gene is TRBV7-3, the J gene TRBJ1-5; perhaps TRBD1 as D (6 bases). V lost 3 bases and J 0 bases, leaving 24 bases between the germline ends. The germline V gene encodes CDR1 SGHTA and CDR2 FQGTGA. The CDR3 has 20 amino acids. The CDR3 loop is CASSFPYRQGRLSSNQPQHF. The CDR3 DNA reads as TGTGCCAGCAGCTTTCCCTATCGGCAGGGGAGGTTGAGTAGCAATCAGCCCCAGCATTTT.

The gene calls are TRBV9 and TRBJ2-7, with D possibly called TRBD1 or TRBD2 (6 bases each). The length of the CDR3 is 14 residues. The germline gives CDR1 SGDLS, CDR2 YYNGEE. V lost 3 bases, J lost 10 bases, and 20 bases lay in between. The CDR3 sequence: CASSGGTPQEAQYF. The CDR3 nucleotides read TGTGCCAGCAGCGGCGGGACACCTCAAGAGGCCCAGTACTTC.

This clonotype was seen a handful of times. The chain links TRBV2 to TRBJ1-1; no firm D call. Per germline, CDR1 SNHLY and CDR2 FYNNEI. With 11 bases removed from V and 1 base from J, the gap between germline ends came to 14 bases. The CDR3 runs 13 residues. CDR3 in DNA: TGTGCCGCAGCACCCAGGAGGAACACTGAAGCTTTCTTT. It translates to CAAAPRRNTEAFF.

V and J are TRBV3-1 and TRBJ1-5, with 7 bases lining up with TRBD1. Germline V gives CDR1 LGHDT, CDR2 YNNKEL (reference sequence). This CDR3 contains 15 residues. Losses at the gene ends were 5 bases for V and 3 bases for J; bases not matched to a gene: 7. For the CDR3, the DNA is TGTGCCAGCAGCAACGGACAGGCGCTCAATCAGCCCCAGCATTTT. This translates into CASSNGQALNQPQHF.

This clonotype was seen more than once but under ten times. The V and J genes are TRBV29-1 and TRBJ2-3, with TRBD2 identical over 11 bases. The CDR3 length is 17 residues. Trimming at V came to 0 bases and at J to 5 bases, leaving 10 bases not matched to a gene. The germline gives CDR1 SQVTM, CDR2 ANQGSEA. Written as DNA, the CDR3 is TGCAGCGTTGAAGACTCTAGCGGGGGGTTTGAGGGAGATACGCAGTATTTT. This sequence encodes CSVEDSSGGFEGDTQYF.

This clonotype has a handful of counts. The chain links TRBV11-1 to TRBJ2-3; unclear D gene. The CDR3 has 16 amino acids. CDR1 SGHAT and CDR2 FQDESV come from the germline V gene (reference sequence). Trimming shortened V by 3 bases and J by 1 base, and 14 bases separated the two germline ends. In DNA form, the CDR3 reads TGTGCCAGCAGCTTTCGAGCCTCGGCGGGCACAGATACGCAGTATTTT. It encodes CASSFRASAGTDTQYF.

V usage is TRBV7-9 and J usage is TRBJ1-2, with D hard to call. The length of the CDR3 is 14 residues. Between the trimmed V and J ends, which lost 4 bases and 8 bases, there was a span of 17 bases. CDR1 and CDR2 (germline): SEHNR, FQNEAQ (reference sequence). DNA of the CDR3: TGTGCCAGCAGCTCCCAGGACGGTTTGAAAGGCTACACCTTC. As protein: CASSSQDGLKGYTF.

This clonotype turned up a few times. The gene calls are TRBV28 and TRBJ1-4; TRBD1 might be the D (5 bases). The germline CDR1 and CDR2 sequences are MDHEN and SYDVKM. The CDR3 has 14 residues. V gave up 1 base and J gave up 6 bases, with 9 bases separating them. CDR3 DNA sequence: TGTGCCAGCAGTTTATTGGACACCGATGAAAAACTGTTTTTT. Translation gives CASSLLDTDEKLFF. Variable domain in full (rest from reference TRBV28 and TRBJ1-4): DVKVTQSSRYLVKRTGEKVFLECVQDMDHENMFWYRQDPGLGLRLIYFSYDVKMKEKGDIPEGYSVSREKKERFSLILESASTNQTSMYLCASSLLDTDEKLFFGSGTQLSVL.